The 5 T cell receptor beta chains given below trace back to one sample, sequenced in a study of blood T cell repertoires in COVID-19. This table comes from immunoSEQ multiplex PCR, and its TCRdb copy is limited to in-frame clones, with some not included. The sample includes about 140,000 clones, 77% of them seen just once. The source material was peripheral blood. The receptors were sampled from a woman aged 45-60 years with active or convalescent COVID-19.

The rearrangement links TRBV19 to TRBJ1-3; D possibly corresponds to TRBD1 (5 bases). CDR1 and CDR2 (germline): LNHDA, SQIVND (reference sequence). The CDR3 spans 16 residues. V lost 4 bases to trimming and J lost 0 bases, with 13 bases between them. CDR3 protein: CASSTWGSLSGNTIYF. For the CDR3, the DNA is TGTGCCAGTAGTACGTGGGGCAGCCTCTCTGGAAACACCATATATTTT.

The chain joins TRBV27 to TRBJ1-6; D gene unclear. Trimming shortened V by 8 bases and J by 2 bases, and 16 bases separated the two germline ends. Germline V gene data show CDR1 as MNHEY and CDR2 as SMNVEV (reference sequence). The CDR3 is 16 residues long. CDR3 nucleotide sequence: TGTGCCAGCTCGGAGGACGGTATAGCCTATAATTCACCCCTCCACTTT. It yields the protein CASSEDGIAYNSPLHF.

This chain connects TRBV9 to TRBJ2-3; 11 bases align to TRBD2. The CDR3 length is 16 residues. The ends lost 3 bases at V and 2 bases at J; junction bases unmatched: 5. Germline CDR1 and CDR2: SGDLS and YYNGEE. The DNA of the CDR3 is TGTGCCAGCAGCGGCCCGGGACTAGCGGCCACAGATACGCAGTATTTT. Translation: CASSGPGLAATDTQYF.

The chain employs TRBV18 and TRBJ1-1; the D gene is possibly TRBD1 (5 bases). From germline, CDR1 is KGHSH and CDR2 LQKENI. Trimming removed 6 bases at V and 4 bases at J, with 12 bases between. The CDR3 covers 13 residues. The CDR3 DNA reads TGTGCCAGCTCTCTCAGGAGGGGCACTGAAGCTTTCTTT. Protein sequence: CASSLRRGTEAFF.

The chain uses TRBV19 and TRBJ1-2; tentatively, D is TRBD1 (5 bases). This CDR3 has 16 residues. CDR1 is LNHDA and CDR2 is SQIVND in the germline V gene (reference sequence). V shed 0 bases and J shed 5 bases, with 16 bases lying between them. The CDR3 loop reads CASSIDSRGLKYGYTF. The CDR3 bases are TGTGCCAGTAGTATAGATTCTAGGGGATTAAAGTATGGCTACACCTTC.